The rows below give T cell receptor beta chains drawn from one sample of a study of blood T cell repertoires in COVID-19. TCRdb keeps only in-frame clones here, not all; method: immunoSEQ multiplex PCR. Altogether a few hundred thousand clones are present, around 88% being singletons, with the ten largest covering roughly 3.7%. Sequencing was carried out using PBMCs or T cells enriched from blood (not recorded which). The receptors were gathered from a woman between 25 and 40 years old who had recovered from COVID-19. The conserved cysteine and the conserved F or W are not part of the CDR3 here. Each record gives: CDR3 protein, V gene.

SVVQAYEQY | TRBV29-1
ASRDFVVPLH | TRBV28
ASSQDLGVWDRGFFSGNTIY | TRBV4-3
ASRAGGAGRYGYT | TRBV6-5
ASSLELGGTEAF | TRBV5-1
AIPTGGQPSTDTQY | TRBV2
ASSPLQETQY | TRBV18
ASSPGLTDTQY | TRBV7-2
ASSPQGRNSPLH | TRBV6-2/TRBV6-3
ASKRQGSNTEAF | TRBV2
ASSEGVIAGGQGQF | TRBV4-3
ASSIETSSYNEQF | TRBV19
ASSGIISRGEKLF | TRBV2
ASSMWTGGPYEQY | TRBV19
ASSLTTSGEIFYEQY | TRBV7-2
ASSPPGQGREKLF | TRBV7-2
ASSRILAGDRNEQF | TRBV3-1/TRBV3-2
ASSPRTGGGYT | TRBV7-8